The rows below give T cell receptor beta chains drawn from one sample of a study of OX40 agonist ivuxolimab in advanced cancers. Produced via immunoSEQ multiplex PCR; TCRdb's table is partial and in-frame only. The sample shows roughly 50,000 clones, 80% to 90% of them seen only once. The sample here was CD4+ or CD8+ T cells sorted from blood, taken in a trial of the OX40 agonist ivuxolimab. These receptors all come from an adult with an advanced solid tumor such as melanoma, head and neck, liver or kidney cancer. Both conserved end residues are part of each CDR3. A D gene is named only where the DNA matches it firmly. Clone size is not always given. Where it is, it says once, few, many or a class for expanded clones.

NA	TRBV9	NA	TRBJ2-3	TGTGCCAGCAGCGACCCGTCAGGGTGGGGCACAGATACGCAGTATTTT	CASSDPSGWGTDTQYF
NA	TRBV27	NA	TRBJ2-3	TGTGCCAGCAGTCTAATCAGGAGGGCCACAGATACGCAGTATTTT	CASSLIRRATDTQYF
NA	TRBV5-6	NA	TRBJ1-3	TGTGCCAGCAGCCCCGGACTAGGACAGCACTCTGGAAACACCATATATTTT	CASSPGLGQHSGNTIYF
NA	TRBV27	NA	TRBJ1-5	TGTGCCAGCAGGGACCTTAAGGGAAATCAGCCCCAGCATTTT	CASRDLKGNQPQHF
NA	TRBV5-1	once	TRBJ2-6	TGCGCCAGCAGCTGGGACGGGTCTGGGGCCAACGTCCTGACTTTC	CASSWDGSGANVLTF
NA	TRBV19	NA	TRBJ2-5	TGTGCCACCCAGGGCAGCGGCCAAGAGACCCAGTACTTC	CATQGSGQETQYF
NA	TRBV7-9	NA	TRBJ1-6	TGTGCCAGCAGCCGCGGACAGATTAATTCACCCCTCCACTTT	CASSRGQINSPLHF
TRBD2	TRBV6-5	NA	TRBJ2-3	TGTGCCAGCAGTTTGATAGCGGGAGGGGGCACAGATACGCAGTATTTT	CASSLIAGGGTDTQYF
NA	TRBV7-2	NA	TRBJ2-3	TGTGCCAGCAGCTTGGGCGGGACTAGCACAGATACGCAGTATTTT	CASSLGGTSTDTQYF
TRBD1	TRBV5-4	NA	TRBJ2-2	TGTGCCAGCAGCTTGACAGGGGGCGCGAGAACCGGGGAGCTGTTTTTT	CASSLTGGARTGELFF
NA	TRBV6-6	few	TRBJ1-2	TGTGCCATCCCCCTTTTTCAGGGACCGAAATATGGCTACACCTTC	CAIPLFQGPKYGYTF
NA	TRBV2	NA	TRBJ1-1	TGTGCCAGCAGTGAAGCAATTGGAACGCGGGCTTTCTTT	CASSEAIGTRAFF
TRBD1	TRBV5-6	few	TRBJ2-7	TGTGCCAGCAGCTTGGTTGGGCAGGGGGCGGTTTTGGGGACCTACGAGCAGTACTTC	CASSLVGQGAVLGTYEQYF
NA	TRBV5-1	NA	TRBJ2-2	TGCGCCAGCAGCTTGGCCTCTAACGCGAACACCGGGGAGCTGTTTTTT	CASSLASNANTGELFF
NA	TRBV27	NA	TRBJ2-2	TGTGCCAGCAGTTTAGGGGGGGCAACCGGGGAGCTGTTTTTT	CASSLGGATGELFF
NA	TRBV10-2	once	TRBJ2-1	TGCGCCAGCCGATACCAGGGGGGGAATACCTACAATGAGCAGTTCTTC	CASRYQGGNTYNEQFF
TRBD1	TRBV2	NA	TRBJ2-7	TGTGCCAGCAGTGAAGTCAGGACAGGGGGTAACGAGCAGTACTTC	CASSEVRTGGNEQYF
TRBD1	TRBV2	NA	TRBJ1-4	TGTGCCAGCAGTGGAAACAGGGGAGATGAAAAACTGTTTTTT	CASSGNRGDEKLFF
NA	TRBV6-6	NA	TRBJ1-1	TGTGCCAGCAGTAACGGGCAGGGGATTGAAGCTTTCTTT	CASSNGQGIEAFF
TRBD1	TRBV18	few	TRBJ1-5	TGTGCCAGCTCACCTTCAGCCCCGGGACAGACTAATCAGCCCCAGCATTTT	CASSPSAPGQTNQPQHF
TRBD1	TRBV9	NA	TRBJ1-1	TGTGCCAGCAGCGCGCGACAGGGGATGAACACTGAAGCTTTCTTT	CASSARQGMNTEAFF
NA	TRBV7-7	NA	TRBJ2-5	TGTGCCAGCAGTTGGGGCCGGGGAGAGACCCAGTACTTC	CASSWGRGETQYF
NA	TRBV10-3	NA	TRBJ1-4	TGTGCCATCAGTGAGACAGTTGAAAAACTGTTTTTT	CAISETVEKLFF
NA	TRBV2	NA	TRBJ1-5	TGTGCCAGCAGTGAAGCGCTGACAATTCAGCCCCAGCATTTT	CASSEALTIQPQHF
NA	TRBV30	few	TRBJ1-1	TGTGCCCGAAAAGGCATAACAAACACTGAAGCTTTCTTT	CARKGITNTEAFF
NA	TRBV2	NA	TRBJ2-7	TGTGCCAGCAGGTTAGGGTGGGGGACCCACGAGCAGTACTTC	CASRLGWGTHEQYF
NA	TRBV5-5	NA	TRBJ1-2	TGTGCCAGCATCCTCGACAGCGCGGATGTCGGCTACACCTTC	CASILDSADVGYTF
NA	TRBV15	NA	TRBJ1-3	TGTGCCACCAGCAGAGACGTAAGAAACACCATATATTTT	CATSRDVRNTIYF
NA	TRBV15	once	TRBJ1-5	TGTGCCACCAGTCTGAGGCGGGGAAATCAGCCCCAGCATTTT	CATSLRRGNQPQHF